Each of the 9 T cell receptor beta chains below was sequenced from the same sample in a study of CD8+ T cells in alopecia areata. Following extraction, RNA underwent reverse transcription to cDNA, which served as the sequencing template. Sequencing used immunoSEQ multiplex PCR; TCRdb keeps in-frame clones, though not all of them. The table has about 23,000 clones, around 56% seen once; the top ten hold around a third. Sequencing used NKG2D-high CD8+ T cells sorted from blood. The origin of the receptors is a human donor with alopecia areata.

Only a few counts were recorded for this clone. The V call is TRBV4-2, the J call TRBJ2-1, with TRBD2 as a possible D gene (6 bases). V dropped 6 bases and J dropped 9 bases, with 6 bases sitting between them. There are 10 residues in the CDR3. Germline V gene sequence: CDR1 LGHNA, CDR2 YNFKEQ. CDR3 region: CASRGGEQFF. Here the CDR3 DNA reads TGTGCCAGCAGGGGGGGTGAGCAGTTCTTC.

V and J are TRBV29-1 and TRBJ1-1, with D unclear. The CDR3 covers 14 residues. V lost 2 bases and J lost 1, with 11 bases in between. CDR1 and CDR2 (germline): SQVTM, ANQGSEA. CDR3 nucleotides: TGCAGCGTTGAATTCCGCGGGAGGAACACTGAAGCTTTCTTT. It specifies CSVEFRGRNTEAFF.

This chain connects TRBV28 to TRBJ2-7; 9 nucleotides match TRBD1. Germline CDR1 is MDHEN and CDR2 is SYDVKM. The V and J ends lost 10 bases and 2 bases, in that order; junction bases with no gene match: 9. This CDR3 is built from 14 residues. CDR3: CATEGQGFPYEQYF. In DNA form, the CDR3 reads TGTGCCACCGAGGGACAGGGCTTTCCCTACGAGCAGTACTTC.

This chain connects TRBV4-1 to TRBJ1-5, with a weak D call TRBD1 (6 bases). Trimming pared 1 base from V and 4 bases from J, leaving 11 bases between. The CDR3 runs 15 residues. CDR1 MGHRA and CDR2 YSYEKL come from the germline V gene. Written as DNA, the CDR3 is TGCGCCAGCAGCCAAGCCCCGGACAGTAATCAGCCCCAGCATTTT. Protein product: CASSQAPDSNQPQHF.

This clone was seen ten or more times. The chain joins TRBV7-9 to TRBJ1-3; unclear D gene. The CDR3 is 13 residues long. The germline V gene encodes CDR1 SEHNR and CDR2 FQNEAQ (reference sequence). The V end lost 7 bases, the J end lost 4 bases, and 11 bases lay between the germline ends. The CDR3 spells CASNPGTGNTIYF. The CDR3 nucleotides are TGTGCCAGCAACCCGGGAACGGGAAACACCATATATTTT. Full variable domain (outside the CDR3, taken from reference TRBV7-9 and TRBJ1-3): DTGVSQNPRHKITKRGQNVTFRCDPISEHNRLYWYRQTLGQGPEFLTYFQNEAQLEKSRLLSDRFSAERPKGSFSTLEIQRTEQGDSAMYLCASNPGTGNTIYFGEGSWLTVV.

This clone rates as medium-sized (0.01 to 0.1%). The CDR3 protein is CASSWTTLANAEQFF. CDR3 DNA sequence: TGTGCCAGCAGTTGGACTACCCTGGCCAATGCTGAGCAGTTCTTC. This chain joins TRBV6-6 and TRBJ2-1, with a possible D match to TRBD2 (6 bases). The germline V gene has CDR1 MNHNY and CDR2 SVGAGI (reference sequence). The V end was cut by 4 bases, the J end by 9 bases, with 19 bases between. The CDR3 loop spans 15 amino acids.

The gene calls are TRBV10-3 and TRBJ2-2; D is perhaps TRBD2 (6 bases). Germline loops: CDR1 ENHRY, CDR2 SYGVKD. Trimming stripped 7 bases from V and 5 bases from J, with 26 bases between. The CDR3 is 18 amino acids. The CDR3 here is CAIKSSSAVRLGTGELFF. In nucleotides, the CDR3 is TGTGCCATCAAATCATCTAGCGCTGTTAGACTCGGGACCGGGGAGCTGTTTTTT.

Written as DNA, the CDR3 is TGTGCCAGCAGTTTATCAGCGGACCTCTACAATGAGCAGTTCTTC. Amino acids: CASSLSADLYNEQFF. The chain recombines TRBV28 with TRBJ2-1, with D possibly TRBD2 on 5 matching bases. This CDR3 is 15 amino acids long. The germline gives CDR1 MDHEN, CDR2 SYDVKM. V gave up 1 base and J gave up 3 bases, with 10 bases separating them. Looking up the rest from reference TRBV28 and TRBJ2-1 gives the full variable domain: DVKVTQSSRYLVKRTGEKVFLECVQDMDHENMFWYRQDPGLGLRLIYFSYDVKMKEKGDIPEGYSVSREKKERFSLILESASTNQTSMYLCASSLSADLYNEQFFGPGTRLTVL.

This clone came up a few times. The chain carries TRBV19 and TRBJ1-1, with D hard to call. The CDR3 spans 15 residues. CDR1 LNHDA and CDR2 SQIVND come from the germline V gene (reference sequence). The V and J ends lost 4 bases and 6 bases respectively, with 18 bases between them. This chain's CDR3 is CASSSPGKGHSEAFF. As DNA, the CDR3 is TGTGCCAGTAGTAGCCCCGGGAAGGGTCATTCTGAAGCTTTCTTT.